The next 17 T cell receptor beta chains were all read from a single sample in a study of blood T cell repertoires in COVID-19. Produced via immunoSEQ multiplex PCR; TCRdb's table is partial and in-frame only. The table shows some 250,000 clones, with 70% to 90% occurring only once. The specimen sequenced was PBMCs or T cells enriched from blood (not recorded which). These receptor sequences come from a woman aged 50 to 60 who had recovered from COVID-19.

This clone was picked up a small number of times. The genes are TRBV6-5 and TRBJ1-6, with 8 bases identical to TRBD1. CDR1 MNHEY and CDR2 SVGAGI come from the germline V gene. The CDR3 is made up of 14 amino acids. The V segment lost 6 bases and the J segment 10 bases; nucleotides outside the gene matches: 8. The CDR3 DNA sequence: TGTGCCAGCAGCCAGGACAGGGAGGGATCACCCCTCCACTTT. Protein sequence: CASSQDREGSPLHF.

The CDR3 region is CASTPNRGVMRSGANVLTF. The CDR3 DNA follows: TGTGCCAGCACCCCCAACCGCGGGGTCATGCGATCTGGGGCCAACGTCCTGACTTTC. This chain uses TRBV28 with TRBJ2-6, with TRBD2 as a possible D gene (6 bases). V lost 7 bases and J lost 1, with 23 bases in between. Germline-derived CDR1 and CDR2 are MDHEN and SYDVKM. The CDR3 contains 19 residues.

The V gene is TRBV10-1, the J gene TRBJ2-1; 8 bases are a match to TRBD1. The CDR3 spans 13 residues. Germline CDR1 WNHNN, CDR2 SYGVQD (reference sequence). V trimming: 3 bases; J trimming: 13 bases; junction bases outside the gene matches: 8. Here the CDR3 reads CASSDIATGAQFF. CDR3 bases: TGCGCCAGCAGTGATATTGCGACAGGGGCTCAGTTCTTC.

This clone has only one observation. The V gene is TRBV6-2 or TRBV6-3, the J gene TRBJ2-4, with D perhaps matching TRBD2 (5 bases). The germline V gene encodes CDR1 MNHEY and CDR2 SVGEGT. V was shortened by 2 bases and J by 0 bases, with 11 bases between the two germline ends. This CDR3 is 16 amino acids long. The CDR3 sequence: CASSYTGRLAKNIQYF. The CDR3 bases are TGTGCCAGCAGTTACACGGGGAGACTAGCCAAAAACATTCAGTACTTC.

The chain is built from TRBV11-3 and TRBJ1-5; a weak D match, TRBD1 (5 bases). Per the germline V gene, CDR1 is SGHNT and CDR2 is YENEEA. The ends were cut back, 0 bases at V and 9 bases at J, with 21 bases in the middle. This CDR3 spans 17 amino acids. The CDR3, as DNA: TGTGCCAGCAGCTTAGAAAGTGGCAGGGTGTCATTTGGGCCCCAGCATTTT. Translated: CASSLESGRVSFGPQHF.

This chain joins TRBV10-1 and TRBJ2-7; possibly TRBD2 for D (6 bases). From germline, CDR1 is WNHNN and CDR2 SYGVQD (reference sequence). The length of the CDR3 is 17 residues. V lost 11 bases and J 0 bases, leaving 26 bases between the germline ends. The CDR3 is CAGAGSRSHDLSYEQYF. The CDR3 region has the DNA TGCGCCGGCGCGGGGAGCAGATCACACGACCTCTCCTACGAGCAGTACTTC.

As DNA, the CDR3 is TGCGCCAGCAGCCAAGATCTCGACAGGGAGCGAGAGCAGTACTTC. Its protein product is CASSQDLDREREQYF. The genes are TRBV4-1 and TRBJ2-7, with 7 bases aligning to TRBD1. The V segment lost 0 bases and the J segment 7 bases; nucleotides outside the gene matches: 9. The CDR3 contains 15 residues. CDR1 and CDR2 from the germline V gene are MGHRA and YSYEKL.

V is TRBV2 and J is TRBJ1-1; 9 bases line up with TRBD1. The CDR3 contains 14 residues. Germline V CDR1 and CDR2: SNHLY, FYNNEI. Trimming cost V 3 bases and J 6 bases; bases outside gene matches: 5. The DNA of the CDR3 is TGTGCCAGCAGTGATAGGACAGGGGAGTCTGAAGCTTTCTTT. It translates to CASSDRTGESEAFF.

This clone was observed a single time. The V call is TRBV6-5, the J call TRBJ2-1; the match to TRBD1 covers 9 bases. Germline CDR1 MNHEY, CDR2 SVGAGI. Trimming cost V 0 bases and J 3 bases; bases outside gene matches: 3. The length of the CDR3 is 16 residues. The CDR3 sequence: CASSYSGTGLYNEQFF. CDR3 sequence (DNA): TGTGCCAGCAGTTACTCCGGGACAGGGCTCTACAATGAGCAGTTCTTC.

This sequence joins TRBV5-5 and TRBJ2-2; weak D call: TRBD2 (5 bases). Trimming stripped 7 bases from V and 6 bases from J, with 16 bases between. The CDR3 is 14 residues long. Germline V CDR1 and CDR2: SGHKS, YYEKEE (reference sequence). CDR3 in DNA: TGTGCCAGCTGGAGGTGGGAGTTCCCCGGGGAGCTGTTTTTT. The encoded protein is CASWRWEFPGELFF. Together with reference TRBV5-5 and TRBJ2-2, the CDR3 gives the full variable domain: DAGVTQSPTHLIKTRGQQVTLRCSPISGHKSVSWYQQVLGQGPQFIFQYYEKEERGRGNFPDRFSARQFPNYSSELNVNALLLGDSALYLCASWRWEFPGELFFGEGSRLTVL.

This sequence joins TRBV27 and TRBJ2-2, with 9 bases aligning to TRBD2. The CDR3 sequence is 18 residues long. Germline lookup yields CDR1 MNHEY and CDR2 SMNVEV (reference sequence). The ends lost 8 bases at V and 1 base at J; junction bases unmatched: 14. Here the CDR3 DNA reads TGTGCCAGCCGGGACAGCATTACGACTAGCGGGAACACCGGGGAGCTGTTTTTT. Protein sequence: CASRDSITTSGNTGELFF.

V and J are TRBV10-3 and TRBJ2-3; the match to TRBD2 covers 8 bases. From germline, CDR1 is ENHRY and CDR2 SYGVKD. Germline trimming cut 10 bases from V and 2 bases from J; bases unmatched to any gene: 8. The CDR3 contains 14 residues. The CDR3 loop reads CATAPGGLTDTQYF. DNA for the CDR3: TGTGCCACCGCTCCGGGGGGGCTCACAGATACGCAGTATTTT.

This clone has just one count. The V call is TRBV28, the J call TRBJ1-2; 8 nucleotides line up with TRBD1. This CDR3 spans 15 amino acids. Germline CDR1 reads MDHEN; CDR2 reads SYDVKM. V gave up 6 bases and J gave up 4 bases; unmatched junction bases: 10. CDR3 sequence: CASSASGTGSYGYTF. The DNA of the CDR3 is TGTGCCAGCAGCGCATCCGGGACAGGATCCTATGGCTACACCTTC.

The genes are TRBV12-3 or TRBV12-4 and TRBJ1-2; 7 bases fit TRBD1. The CDR3 contains 13 residues. Germline trimming cut 6 bases from V and 2 bases from J; bases unmatched to any gene: 3. In DNA form, the CDR3 reads TGTGCCAGCAGCCCGGGACAGAACTATGGCTACACCTTC. This sequence encodes CASSPGQNYGYTF.

This chain links TRBV4-2 with TRBJ2-1, with 9 nucleotides matching TRBD2. This CDR3 is 17 amino acids long. The J segment lost 3 bases and the V segment lost 4 bases, leaving 10 bases of the junction unmatched. Per the germline V gene, CDR1 is LGHNA and CDR2 is YNFKEQ. The CDR3 region is CASSPGIAGEIYNEQFF. The CDR3 DNA follows: TGTGCCAGCAGCCCAGGAATAGCGGGAGAAATCTACAATGAGCAGTTCTTC.

This clone was recorded a few times. The rearrangement links TRBV6-5 to TRBJ2-1; TRBD2 agrees at 13 bases. CDR3 length: 15 residues. From germline, CDR1 is MNHEY and CDR2 SVGAGI. The V gene end was trimmed by 6 bases and the J gene end by 7 bases; junction bases not matched to a gene: 6. In nucleotides, the CDR3 is TGTGCCAGCAGCACTAGCGGGAGGGCCGGTAATGAGCAGTTCTTC. This encodes CASSTSGRAGNEQFF.

This clone has just one count. The V and J genes are TRBV11-1 and TRBJ2-3; D gene unclear. Trimming removed 1 base from V and 2 bases from J, with 13 bases in between. Germline-derived CDR1 and CDR2 are SGHAT and FQDESV (reference sequence). The CDR3 spans 16 residues. CDR3 nucleotides: TGTGCCAGCAGCTTAGGTGCCTACTCGGTCACAGATACGCAGTATTTT. Translated, it gives CASSLGAYSVTDTQYF.